This T cell receptor (beta chain) was observed in a study of blood T cell repertoires in COVID-19. Study overall: Whether acute or convalescent, the COVID-19 samples came from the United States, Italy and Spain.

Libraries were prepared by immunoSEQ multiplex PCR; TCRdb keeps only in-frame clonotypes and omits some of them. Here the sample spans under 120,000 clones, 75% to 90% being singletons. From germline, CDR1 is WNHNN and CDR2 SYGVQD (reference sequence). CDR3 length equals 16 residues. V shed 0 bases, J shed 7 bases, and the junction held 7 bases outside the gene matches. The TCR originated in a woman older than 75 with acute or convalescent COVID-19. Specimen: peripheral blood. This chain links TRBV10-1 with TRBJ2-2; 8 bases fit TRBD1. Written as DNA, the CDR3 is TGCGCCAGCAGTGAGTCGAAAGGACAGGGTTTCGGGGAGCTGTTTTTT. Translating gives CASSESKGQGFGELFF.